These T cell receptor beta chains were read from a single sample in a study of blood T cell repertoires in COVID-19. TCRdb's table, derived via immunoSEQ multiplex PCR, lists solely in-frame clones and lacks some. This table holds around 210,000 clones, roughly 85% found once. Sequenced: peripheral blood. The receptors stem from a man in his forties or fifties with COVID-19, enrolled during active disease. CDR3s include the opening cysteine and the closing phenylalanine or tryptophan. The D gene is left open where the match is weak. Not all rows give a size; the values are once, few, many and, for expanded clones, a class.

NA TRBJ1-1 NA TRBV27 TGTGCCAGCAGCACAGGGATGAACACTGAAGCTTTCTTT CASSTGMNTEAFF
NA TRBJ2-7 NA TRBV6-5 TGTGCCAGCAGTTACTACGGGGTCCCCTACGAGCAGTACTTC CASSYYGVPYEQYF
NA TRBJ2-2 NA TRBV3-1/TRBV3-2 TGTGCCAGCAGCCAAGATTTTCGGGGGGCTACCGGGGAGCTGTTTTTT CASSQDFRGATGELFF
TRBD2 TRBJ2-5 NA TRBV28 TGTGCCAGCAGTTTATCAGGGACTAGCGGGGTCCTTGACTTC CASSLSGTSGVLDF
NA TRBJ1-2 few TRBV9 TGTGCCAGCAGCGTAGCTTTGAGTTCTAACTATGGCTACACCTTC CASSVALSSNYGYTF
TRBD1 TRBJ1-6 NA TRBV28 TGTGCCAGTAGTTTTCCAGGGGGTTATAATTCACCCCTCCACTTT CASSFPGGYNSPLHF
TRBD1 TRBJ1-1 NA TRBV5-1 TGCGCCAGCAGCCTGGACAGGGCCGTACTAGGAGCTTTCTTT CASSLDRAVLGAFF
TRBD2 TRBJ2-5 NA TRBV7-9 TGTGCCAGCAGCTTGTTTTCGGGGGGGCCCGAGACCCAGTACTTC CASSLFSGGPETQYF
NA TRBJ2-5 few TRBV20-1 TGCAGTGCTATCAGAGAGACCCAGTACTTC CSAIRETQYF
TRBD2 TRBJ2-2 NA TRBV20-1 TGCAGTGCTAGTAGGCTAGCGGGGGGGTATACCGGGGAGCTGTTTTTT CSASRLAGGYTGELFF
NA TRBJ2-3 NA TRBV24-1 TGTGCCACCAGTGTGCCCAGGGGTACGCAGTATTTT CATSVPRGTQYF
NA TRBJ1-6 NA TRBV7-8 TGTGCCAGCAGCTCCATCGGTGCAGGTCCTACCTTTAATTCACCCCTCCACTTT CASSSIGAGPTFNSPLHF
NA TRBJ1-1 NA TRBV6-1 TGTGCCAGCAGTGAATTCACAGGGACTGAAGCTTTCTTT CASSEFTGTEAFF
NA TRBJ1-2 many TRBV7-8 TGTGCCAGCAGCTTAGCTAGAACAGCTACTAACTATGGCTACACCTTC CASSLARTATNYGYTF
NA TRBJ2-3 NA TRBV6-1 TGTGCCAGCAGTGAATATGCGGGGACCAGCACAGATACGCAGTATTTT CASSEYAGTSTDTQYF
NA TRBJ1-1 once TRBV3-1/TRBV3-2 TGTGCCAGCAGCCAAGGACTAAGAGCAGCTTTCTTT CASSQGLRAAFF
TRBD1 TRBJ2-2 once TRBV6-2/TRBV6-3 TGTGCCAGCAGTTCGGACAGGGGGCGGACCGGGGAGCTGTTTTTT CASSSDRGRTGELFF
NA TRBJ2-1 once TRBV24-1 TGTGCCACCAGTGGCCAATCTACGAGGGTTTACAATGAGCAGTTCTTC CATSGQSTRVYNEQFF
NA TRBJ1-4 NA TRBV7-2 TGTGCCAGCAGCCCATTAGGGCCCGATCCCAGGGTTGAAAAACTGTTTTTT CASSPLGPDPRVEKLFF
NA TRBJ2-7 NA TRBV5-1 TGCGCCAGCAGCTTGGAAGGGGTATCCTACGAGCAGTACTTC CASSLEGVSYEQYF
NA TRBJ1-1 NA TRBV11-2 TGTGCCAGCAGCTCGGGACCCGTTGCGGGGGCCACTGAAGCTTTCTTT CASSSGPVAGATEAFF
NA TRBJ1-3 NA TRBV3-1/TRBV3-2 TGTGCCAGCAGCCCCCGGGGGACCACTGGAAACACCATATATTTT CASSPRGTTGNTIYF
NA TRBJ1-2 once TRBV7-2 TGTGCCAGCAGCTTATTCGGGGGTTCATACGGCTACACCTTC CASSLFGGSYGYTF
NA TRBJ2-3 NA TRBV5-1 TGCGCCAGCAGCACAAAGGGAGCCTACACAGATACGCAGTATTTT CASSTKGAYTDTQYF